The sequence of this T cell receptor beta chain was determined in a study of Ad26.COV2.S vaccination and SARS-CoV-2 variants. Clones were read by immunoSEQ multiplex PCR, and TCRdb kept only the in-frame ones, dropping some. The sample has 500,000 or so clones; 85% to 90% are singletons. The CDR3 covers 12 residues. V gave up 5 bases and J gave up 5 bases, with 9 bases separating them. Germline V CDR1 and CDR2: SEHNR, FQNEAQ (reference sequence). Indicated treatment: some 20 received Ad26.COV2.S at low or high dose, single or two shots; several received placebo; per-sample allocation not given. The investigators took samples on day 63 after the first vaccine or placebo injection.

J is TRBJ1-1 and V is TRBV7-9, with D unclear. The TCR sequence derives from a person aged 18 to 65 who received the Ad26.COV2.S COVID-19 vaccine or a placebo. The sample was peripheral blood, taken in a trial of Ad26.COV2.S vaccine versus placebo. The CDR3 sequence is CASSAVGTEAFF. CDR3 in DNA: TGTGCCAGCAGCGCCGTCGGGACTGAAGCTTTCTTT.